This section outlines one T cell receptor (beta chain) sequence together with its context. This clone is labeled medium-sized (0.01 to 0.1%). What this receptor recognizes is not known. There are no base qualities to consult, and no much larger clone falls within one base. The source of the sample is a study of T cell therapy after organ transplantation (dated by TCRdb to the late 2010s). Context from the whole study: Therapy products were autologous CMV-specific T cells expanded in vitro for approximately two weeks with a peptide pool of 30 HLA class I and II CMV epitopes. Patients were given up to 6 doses of T cells at 2-week intervals and were followed for approximately 29 weeks after finishing therapy. Of the approximately 10 patients, eight were classified as clinical responders and two as nonresponders. Long-term post-therapy samples were obtainable from only about 75% of the 10 patients. Across 2 to 6 intravenous infusions, patients got a median of 1.92 x 10^8 CMV-specific T cells. This study was a follow-up analysis of the TRBV repertoire from an open-label phase I trial that tested autologous CMV-specific adoptive T cell therapy in people who had received solid-organ transplants. Blood samples for the short-term post-therapy time point were taken 4 to 8 weeks after therapy ended.

Overall study results and their limits: Post-therapy reconstitution appeared to include both transferred clonotypes and endogenous clonotypes not detected in the therapy products. Assessment of confounders such as concurrent antirejection and antiviral medications was prevented by the small cohort. Few detected expansions in nonresponders may reflect reduced sample coverage from poor CD8+ T cell yield. Marked pretherapy clonal expansions with minimal repertoire change after therapy were observed in nonresponders. Fold change in CD8 clonality after therapy inversely correlated with pretherapy clonality, suggesting less biased repertoires were more receptive to remodeling.

The immunoSEQ two-step, bias-controlled multiplex PCR assay was used to amplify TRB CDR3 regions from genomic DNA. An Illumina NextSeq 500 was used to sequence the CDR3 libraries. The authors' analysis ran thus. The immunoSEQ Analyzer platform was used for the initial alignment and bioinformatics, which included bias normalization against synthetic CDR3 analogs. Annotation of V, D and J genes was based on the definitions in the IMGT database. Further TRBV analyses used VDJtools version 1.1.10 and the R package tcR version 2.2.1.11 with default settings. GLIPH analysis was performed with version 1.0 using default settings. Significant clonotype frequency changes were tested by 2-sided binomial test with Benjamini-Hochberg correction (alpha = 0.01) in CDR3 sequences with at least 5 reads. TCRdb obtained this table from immuneACCESS and retained in-frame rearrangements with V and J assigned. These tables miss some clones; where compared with another copy, unresolved V genes account for less than half of the shortfall, and the remainder is unexplained. The V and J calls and clone size were taken over from that table, and D and trimming were inferred from the DNA. In all, the sample holds 6,000 or so clones, and roughly 70% of those were seen once. The ten largest account for about 30% of the sample.

Sample time point, as interpreted from the label and publication: 4-8 weeks after completion of therapy. The patients had received solid-organ transplants and had cytomegalovirus that was drug-resistant/recurrent. Some eleven trial participants were selected for repertoire analysis based on availability of post-therapy peripheral blood mononuclear cells. Viable CD3+CD8+CD4- lymphocytes were isolated from PBMCs by sorting on a BD FACSAria III. The Qiagen DNeasy Kit was used to extract genomic DNA from the sorted cells. From a lookup of the germline V gene, CDR1 and CDR2 are SGHNT and YENEEA. The V and J ends are trimmed by 0 bases and 1 base, leaving 6 bases between them. The CDR3 holds 15 amino acids from the cysteine to the phenylalanine. Kept here is only the CDR3 DNA, which spans 45 bases and is read in frame from base 1.

The material sequenced was CD8+ T cells from blood, taken after autologous CMV-specific T cell therapy. This chain is built from TRBV11-3 and TRBJ2-2; no D segment can be confidently identified. The source is a human patient who had received a solid organ transplant and had CMV disease. After a transplant, some of the T cells may come from the graft donor. The nucleotide sequence is TGTGCCAGCAGCTTAGACGGCTGGAACACCGGGGAGCTGTTTTTT. It specifies CASSLDGWNTGELFF.